A single sample gave rise to the 32 T cell receptor beta chains below, sequenced in a study of T cells in narcolepsy. Clones were sequenced by immunoSEQ multiplex PCR, and TCRdb holds only the in-frame ones, with some missing. The table has roughly 30,000 clones, 75% to 85% seen once. The specimen sequenced was memory (CD45RA-) CD4+ T cells from blood. All receptors come from a human donor in good health.

The chain links TRBV5-1 to TRBJ2-3; maybe TRBD2 (6 bases). Germline CDR1 reads SGHRS; CDR2 reads YFSETQ. This CDR3 comprises 14 residues. V was clipped by 3 bases and J by 3 bases, with 11 bases between them. In nucleotides, the CDR3 is TGCGCCAGCAGCTCCGGGACTGTGACAGATACGCAGTATTTT. Its translation: CASSSGTVTDTQYF.

The gene calls are TRBV9 and TRBJ2-3; no definite D call. The CDR3 runs to 15 residues. V was trimmed by 0 bases and J by 4 bases, leaving 12 bases between them. The germline gives CDR1 SGDLS, CDR2 YYNGEE. CDR3 nucleotides: TGTGCCAGCAGCGTAGCATTCGGTGAGGCAGATACGCAGTATTTT. This sequence encodes CASSVAFGEADTQYF.

This clone was detected once. This chain uses TRBV29-1 with TRBJ2-5, with 7 bases matching TRBD2. This CDR3 region has 13 residues. V trimming: 7 bases; J trimming: 1 base; junction bases outside the gene matches: 6. Germline CDR1 is SQVTM and CDR2 is ANQGSEA. CDR3 loop: CSAPGGSQETQYF. The CDR3, as DNA: TGCAGCGCCCCGGGGGGATCCCAAGAGACCCAGTACTTC. The entire variable domain, with the rest obtained from reference TRBV29-1 and TRBJ2-5, is as follows: SAVISQKPSRDICQRGTSLTIQCQVDSQVTMMFWYRQQPGQSLTLIATANQGSEATYESGFVIDKFPISRPNLTFSTLTVSNMSPEDSSIYLCSAPGGSQETQYFGPGTRLLVL.

By share, this clone counts as large. The gene calls are TRBV5-1 and TRBJ2-7, with TRBD1 matching over 9 bases. CDR1 and CDR2 from the germline V gene are SGHRS and YFSETQ. The V gene end was trimmed by 0 bases and the J gene end by 6 bases; junction bases not matched to a gene: 7. The length of the CDR3 is 15 residues. As DNA, the CDR3 is TGCGCCAGCAGCTTGGCAGGACAGGGGTTGGTCGAGCAGTACTTC. This codes for CASSLAGQGLVEQYF.

The chain recombines TRBV23-1 with TRBJ2-7; 7 bases align to TRBD1. TRBV23-1 is recorded as an ORF, its role being uncertain. This CDR3 has 16 amino acids. J gave up 6 bases and V 0 bases, and 11 bases lay outside the gene matches. CDR3 sequence: CASSQSGDDRVREQYF. The CDR3 DNA reads as TGCGCCAGCAGTCAATCCGGAGACGACAGGGTCCGCGAGCAGTACTTC.

The V call is TRBV19, the J call TRBJ1-6; 8 nucleotides match TRBD1. Germline CDR1 is LNHDA and CDR2 is SQIVND (reference sequence). V lost 7 bases to trimming and J lost 7 bases; unmatched junction nucleotides: 15. CDR3 length: 17 amino acids. The CDR3 protein is CASTRQGSATPNSPLHF. The CDR3 region has the DNA TGTGCCAGTACGAGACAGGGGTCAGCTACCCCAAATTCACCCCTCCACTTT.

V gene TRBV29-1 combines with J gene TRBJ1-2; 12 nucleotides agree with TRBD1. The germline CDR1 and CDR2 sequences are SQVTM and ANQGSEA. J was trimmed by 6 bases and V by 5 bases; bases with no gene match: 4. The CDR3 is made up of 13 amino acids. The CDR3 sequence is CSVRDRGLNGYTF. The CDR3 DNA follows: TGCAGCGTTCGGGACAGGGGGCTTAATGGCTACACCTTC. The full variable domain, in which reference TRBV29-1 and TRBJ1-2 provide the parts outside the CDR3, is SAVISQKPSRDICQRGTSLTIQCQVDSQVTMMFWYRQQPGQSLTLIATANQGSEATYESGFVIDKFPISRPNLTFSTLTVSNMSPEDSSIYLCSVRDRGLNGYTFGSGTRLTVV.

V gene TRBV6-1 combines with J gene TRBJ1-1, with D uncertain. V dropped 2 bases and J dropped 0 bases, with 13 bases sitting between them. Per germline, CDR1 MNHNS and CDR2 SASEGT. The CDR3 has 16 residues. The CDR3 here is CASSESPGSLNTEAFF. The CDR3 nucleotides are TGTGCCAGCAGTGAATCCCCGGGAAGCCTGAACACTGAAGCTTTCTTT.

V gene TRBV5-1 combines with J gene TRBJ2-1; D possibly corresponds to TRBD2 (5 bases). CDR3 length: 16 amino acids. Per germline, CDR1 SGHRS and CDR2 YFSETQ. V gave up 2 bases and J gave up 0 bases, with 12 bases separating them. The chain's CDR3 is CASSFLSSGSYNEQFF. The CDR3, as DNA: TGCGCCAGCAGCTTCCTCTCAAGCGGCTCCTACAATGAGCAGTTCTTC. Drawing the rest from reference TRBV5-1 and TRBJ2-1, the complete variable domain is KAGVTQTPRYLIKTRGQQVTLSCSPISGHRSVSWYQQTPGQGLQFLFEYFSETQRNKGNFPGRFSGRQFSNSRSEMNVSTLELGDSALYLCASSFLSSGSYNEQFFGPGTRLTVL.

The rearrangement links TRBV7-9 to TRBJ1-1; tentatively, D is TRBD1 (5 bases). Germline V gene data show CDR1 as SEHNR and CDR2 as FQNEAQ (reference sequence). Trimming took 5 bases from V and 5 from J, leaving 12 bases between them. The length of the CDR3 is 13 residues. CDR3 sequence: CASSPGRGTEAFF. CDR3 nucleotides: TGTGCCAGCAGCCCGGGACGGGGAACTGAAGCTTTCTTT. Using reference TRBV7-9 and TRBJ1-1 for the parts outside the CDR3, the full variable domain is DTGVSQNPRHKITKRGQNVTFRCDPISEHNRLYWYRQTLGQGPEFLTYFQNEAQLEKSRLLSDRFSAERPKGSFSTLEIQRTEQGDSAMYLCASSPGRGTEAFFGQGTRLTVV.

The V and J genes are TRBV7-9 and TRBJ2-1, with D possibly being TRBD1 (5 bases). Germline CDR1 SEHNR, CDR2 FQNEAQ (reference sequence). This CDR3 region has 13 residues. V lost 4 bases and J lost 15, with 19 bases in between. CDR3 region: CASSYSPGQRAFF. CDR3 DNA: TGTGCCAGCAGCTATTCTCCAGGACAACGGGCGTTCTTC.

The chain carries TRBV5-6 and TRBJ2-2, with D maybe TRBD1 (6 bases). Looked up from germline, CDR1 is SGHDT and CDR2 is YYEEEE. Trimming cost V 3 bases and J 4 bases, with 10 bases left between them. CDR3 length equals 14 residues. The CDR3 DNA reads as TGTGCCAGCAGCTCCCAGGGGCGCACCGGGGAGCTGTTTTTT. This codes for CASSSQGRTGELFF. The whole variable domain, remainder taken from reference TRBV5-6 and TRBJ2-2, is DAGVTQSPTHLIKTRGQQVTLRCSPKSGHDTVSWYQQALGQGPQFIFQYYEEEERQRGNFPDRFSGHQFPNYSSELNVNALLLGDSALYLCASSSQGRTGELFFGEGSRLTVL.

The chain links TRBV2 to TRBJ2-1, with TRBD1 identical over 12 bases. CDR3 length equals 15 residues. The V segment lost 6 bases and the J segment 8 bases; nucleotides outside the gene matches: 8. Germline CDR1 reads SNHLY; CDR2 reads FYNNEI. DNA of the CDR3: TGTGCCAGCAGGGGGGGACAGGGGGCCGGAGATGAGCAGTTCTTC. The encoded protein is CASRGGQGAGDEQFF.

The J gene is TRBJ1-3, the V gene TRBV2; unclear D gene. The germline CDR1 and CDR2 sequences are SNHLY and FYNNEI. The CDR3 runs 14 residues. Between the trimmed V and J ends, which lost 4 bases and 0 bases, there was a span of 7 bases. CDR3 nucleotide sequence: TGTGCCAGCAGTGTTTCCTACTCTGGAAACACCATATATTTT. It codes for CASSVSYSGNTIYF. The full variable domain, with the rest looked up from reference TRBV2 and TRBJ1-3, is EPEVTQTPSHQVTQMGQEVILRCVPISNHLYFYWYRQILGQKVEFLVSFYNNEISEKSEIFDDQFSVERPDGSNFTLKIRSTKLEDSAMYFCASSVSYSGNTIYFGEGSWLTVV.

The chain is built from TRBV2 and TRBJ2-5; no clear D gene. V was clipped by 6 bases and J by 2 bases, with 7 bases between them. The CDR3 runs 12 residues. The germline V gene has CDR1 SNHLY and CDR2 FYNNEI. CDR3 nucleotides: TGTGCCAGCAGCCCGGAACAAGAGACCCAGTACTTC. Translated: CASSPEQETQYF. Full variable domain (missing parts from reference TRBV2 and TRBJ2-5): EPEVTQTPSHQVTQMGQEVILRCVPISNHLYFYWYRQILGQKVEFLVSFYNNEISEKSEIFDDQFSVERPDGSNFTLKIRSTKLEDSAMYFCASSPEQETQYFGPGTRLLVL.

J is TRBJ2-3 and V is TRBV30; no clear D. Germline V CDR1 and CDR2: GTSNPN, SVGIG (reference sequence). V was trimmed by 4 bases and J by 7 bases, leaving 9 bases between them. This CDR3 has 11 residues. For the CDR3, the DNA is TGTGCCTGGAATGTCGGTTATACGCAGTATTTT. Protein sequence: CAWNVGYTQYF.

This clone has only a few counts. An end of the junction differs from the germline gene, which may be a read error. The chain couples TRBV4-1 to TRBJ2-3; weak D call: TRBD1 (5 bases). CDR3 length: 14 amino acids. CDR1 is MGHRA and CDR2 is YSYEKL in the germline V gene. The CDR3 bases are TGCGCCAGCTGCCAGGGCCCTTCCACAGATACGCAGTATTTT. Translated, it gives CASCQGPSTDTQYF.

This clone was picked up a small number of times. The chain recombines TRBV6-5 with TRBJ1-1; D might be TRBD1 (5 bases). Trimming left V 6 bases short and J 0 bases short, with 14 bases between. Germline V gene sequence: CDR1 MNHEY, CDR2 SVGAGI. CDR3 length: 15 residues. CDR3 residues: CASSPPDRMNTEAFF. CDR3 coding DNA: TGTGCCAGCAGCCCCCCTGACAGAATGAACACTGAAGCTTTCTTT.

This chain connects TRBV18 to TRBJ1-2; the match to TRBD1 covers 8 bases. Germline V gene lookup returns CDR1 KGHSH and CDR2 LQKENI. V trimming: 4 bases; J trimming: 5 bases; junction bases outside the gene matches: 9. CDR3 length: 15 residues. CDR3 sequence reads: CASSQSAGGEYGYTF. DNA of the CDR3: TGTGCCAGCTCACAAAGCGCAGGGGGCGAGTATGGCTACACCTTC.

This clone has only a few counts. The chain couples TRBV7-9 to TRBJ2-6; D unclear. The CDR3 consists of 16 residues. The V and J ends lost 1 base and 0 bases respectively, with 7 bases between them. From germline, CDR1 is SEHNR and CDR2 FQNEAQ (reference sequence). CDR3 region: CASSLGTFSGANVLTF. For the CDR3, the DNA is TGTGCCAGCAGCTTAGGCACCTTCTCTGGGGCCAACGTCCTGACTTTC.

The chain recombines TRBV5-8 with TRBJ1-5, with 8 positions matching TRBD1. Per germline, CDR1 SGHTS and CDR2 YDEGEE. J was trimmed by 4 bases and V by 6 bases; bases with no gene match: 9. The CDR3 consists of 15 residues. CDR3: CASNQLGTGNQPQHF. In DNA form, the CDR3 reads TGTGCCAGCAACCAACTGGGGACAGGTAATCAGCCCCAGCATTTT.

The chain combines TRBV7-9 with TRBJ2-4; TRBD2 agrees at 7 bases. V gave up 5 bases and J gave up 6 bases; unmatched junction bases: 4. The CDR3 has 13 residues. CDR1 and CDR2 (germline): SEHNR, FQNEAQ (reference sequence). CDR3 nucleotides: TGTGCCAGCAGCCCCTCGGGGGGAAACATTCAGTACTTC. Its translation: CASSPSGGNIQYF. Using reference TRBV7-9 and TRBJ2-4 for the parts outside the CDR3, the full variable domain is DTGVSQNPRHKITKRGQNVTFRCDPISEHNRLYWYRQTLGQGPEFLTYFQNEAQLEKSRLLSDRFSAERPKGSFSTLEIQRTEQGDSAMYLCASSPSGGNIQYFGAGTRLSVL.

This clone has just one count. The rearrangement joins TRBV5-1 to TRBJ1-4; weak D call: TRBD1 (5 bases). Germline lookup yields CDR1 SGHRS and CDR2 YFSETQ. V shed 4 bases and J shed 5 bases, with 18 bases lying between them. This CDR3 region has 16 residues. Written as DNA, the CDR3 is TGCGCCAGCAGCAGCGGGACCTCTAATATAAATGAAAAACTGTTTTTT. Its translation is CASSSGTSNINEKLFF.

The V call is TRBV2, the J call TRBJ2-3, with D perhaps matching TRBD2 (6 bases). This CDR3 has 14 amino acids. V was clipped by 2 bases and J by 3 bases, with 9 bases between them. Germline V gene lookup returns CDR1 SNHLY and CDR2 FYNNEI. DNA of the CDR3: TGTGCCAGCAGTGAAATTCGGGGGACAGATACGCAGTATTTT. This codes for CASSEIRGTDTQYF.

V gene TRBV5-1 combines with J gene TRBJ1-3, with unresolved D. Trimming pared 1 base from V and 0 bases from J, leaving 11 bases between. CDR3 length equals 16 residues. From germline, CDR1 is SGHRS and CDR2 YFSETQ. The CDR3 region has the DNA TGCGCCAGCAGCTTGTGGGCCTCCGGCTCTGGAAACACCATATATTTT. Translation gives CASSLWASGSGNTIYF.

The chain links TRBV28 to TRBJ2-4, with D unresolved. Germline CDR1 MDHEN, CDR2 SYDVKM. Trimming took 3 bases from V and 3 from J, leaving 12 bases between them. This CDR3 is 15 amino acids long. CDR3 sequence: CASSFFSAGKNIQYF. The DNA for the CDR3 is TGTGCCAGCAGTTTTTTCTCAGCAGGCAAAAACATTCAGTACTTC.

The gene calls are TRBV6-5 and TRBJ2-3; perhaps TRBD2 as D (5 bases). This CDR3 region has 15 residues. Trimming took 2 bases from V and 3 from J, leaving 12 bases between them. CDR1 is MNHEY, CDR2 SVGAGI, per germline. In DNA, the CDR3 is TGTGCCAGCAGTTACGGGCGACTAACGACAGATACGCAGTATTTT. It yields the protein CASSYGRLTTDTQYF.

This clone has only one observation. This chain joins TRBV21-1 and TRBJ1-2. TRBV21-1 is assigned pseudogene status. The CDR3 loop spans 17 amino acids. This CDR3 is CASSLTLGYRKTYGYTF. The CDR3 nucleotides read TGTGCCAGCAGTTTAACTCTAGGCTACAGAAAGACCTATGGCTACACCTTC.

The chain combines TRBV19 with TRBJ2-3; D is undetermined. Germline lookup yields CDR1 LNHDA and CDR2 SQIVND (reference sequence). Trimming took 3 bases from V and 3 from J, leaving 19 bases between them. This CDR3 contains 17 residues. CDR3 sequence (DNA): TGTGCCAGTAGTATCATCCGGACGGCCAAGAGGACAGATACGCAGTATTTT. This gives the protein CASSIIRTAKRTDTQYF. The complete variable domain, with remaining parts taken from reference TRBV19 and TRBJ2-3, reads DGGITQSPKYLFRKEGQNVTLSCEQNLNHDAMYWYRQDPGQGLRLIYYSQIVNDFQKGDIAEGYSVSREKKESFPLTVTSAQKNPTAFYLCASSIIRTAKRTDTQYFGPGTRLTVL.

This clone was seen only a few times. CDR3 nucleotides: TGTGCCAGCAGCTTAGCCGGCGGGGTGGGGCAGTTCTTC. Translated: CASSLAGGVGQFF. The chain joins TRBV7-3 to TRBJ2-1; TRBD2 is a possible D gene (6 bases). Germline lookup yields CDR1 SGHTA and CDR2 FQGTGA. This CDR3 region has 13 residues. Trimming stripped 2 bases from V and 12 bases from J, with 14 bases between. Full variable domain (outside the CDR3, taken from reference TRBV7-3 and TRBJ2-1): GAGVSQTPSNKVTEKGKYVELRCDPISGHTALYWYRQSLGQGPEFLIYFQGTGAADDSGLPNDRFFAVRPEGSVSTLKIQRTERGDSAVYLCASSLAGGVGQFFGPGTRLTVL.

This rearrangement joins TRBV9 to TRBJ2-6; no clear D. The CDR3 totals 15 residues. Trimming pared 1 base from V and 1 base from J, leaving 6 bases between. CDR1 and CDR2 (germline): SGDLS, YYNGEE. Written as DNA, the CDR3 is TGTGCCAGCAGCGTAAAGGGTTCTGGGGCCAACGTCCTGACTTTC. It specifies CASSVKGSGANVLTF.

The genes are TRBV28 and TRBJ1-2; TRBD1 might be the D (5 bases). Germline loops: CDR1 MDHEN, CDR2 SYDVKM. Trimming took 3 bases from V and 0 from J, leaving 8 bases between them. The CDR3 totals 14 residues. The CDR3 protein is CASSFGGTNYGYTF. CDR3 in DNA: TGTGCCAGCAGTTTCGGGGGGACTAACTATGGCTACACCTTC.